The rows below give T cell receptor beta chains drawn from one sample of a study of T cell responses to AZD1222 COVID-19 vaccine. Some clones are missing from TCRdb's copy, which holds only in-frame ones; the method was immunoSEQ multiplex PCR. Of 120,000 to 150,000 clones listed, roughly 90% were seen once; the top ten hold 2.5% to 3.5%. The sequencing used peripheral blood, collected on day 0 of AZD1222 vaccination. All receptors come from an adult in good health. CDR3s include the opening cysteine and the closing phenylalanine or tryptophan. The D gene is left open where the match is weak. Only part of the rows carry a size: once, few, many, or a class if the clone is expanded.

J gene: TRBJ1-2
clone size: -
V gene: TRBV5-1
D gene: TRBD1
CDR3 DNA: TGCGCCAGCAGCTTTGCACAGGGGGCGAATGGCTACACCTTC
CDR3 protein: CASSFAQGANGYTF

J gene: TRBJ2-7
clone size: -
V gene: TRBV2
D gene: -
CDR3 DNA: TGTGCCAGCAGTTTTGAAAACGCCTACGAGCAGTACTTC
CDR3 protein: CASSFENAYEQYF

J gene: TRBJ1-1
clone size: -
V gene: TRBV7-2
D gene: -
CDR3 DNA: TGTGCCAGCAGCTTGGCCGGGACCATGAACACTGAAGCTTTCTTT
CDR3 protein: CASSLAGTMNTEAFF

J gene: TRBJ1-1
clone size: -
V gene: TRBV14
D gene: TRBD1
CDR3 DNA: TGTGCCAGCAGCCGACAGGGTTGGGTGAACACTGAAGCTTTCTTT
CDR3 protein: CASSRQGWVNTEAFF

J gene: TRBJ2-1
clone size: -
V gene: TRBV3-1/TRBV3-2
D gene: TRBD2
CDR3 DNA: TGTGCCAGCAGCGCGACCCACAGCGGGAAGGGTGAGCAGTTCTTC
CDR3 protein: CASSATHSGKGEQFF

J gene: TRBJ1-5
clone size: -
V gene: TRBV24-1
D gene: TRBD1
CDR3 DNA: TGTGCCACCAGTGACCCCCGACAGGGGAATCAGCCCCAGCATTTT
CDR3 protein: CATSDPRQGNQPQHF

J gene: TRBJ1-1
clone size: -
V gene: TRBV11-3
D gene: -
CDR3 DNA: TGTGCCAGCAGTCCGGGCCCTGGGGACACTGAAGCTTTCTTT
CDR3 protein: CASSPGPGDTEAFF

J gene: TRBJ1-1
clone size: -
V gene: TRBV20-1
D gene: -
CDR3 DNA: TGCAGTGCTAGCAGGGAAGCTTTCTTT
CDR3 protein: CSASREAFF

J gene: TRBJ2-3
clone size: once
V gene: TRBV2
D gene: -
CDR3 DNA: TGTGCCAGCAGTGTTAAAGAAGTGACACCTCTAGGCACAGATACGCAGTATTTT
CDR3 protein: CASSVKEVTPLGTDTQYF

J gene: TRBJ1-1
clone size: -
V gene: TRBV30
D gene: -
CDR3 DNA: TGTGCCTGGAGTGCGCCATATGGGAGATTGAACACTGAAGCTTTCTTT
CDR3 protein: CAWSAPYGRLNTEAFF

J gene: TRBJ2-2
clone size: -
V gene: TRBV18
D gene: -
CDR3 DNA: TGTGCCAGCTCACCGTTTCCGGCCGCGAACACCGGGGAGCTGTTTTTT
CDR3 protein: CASSPFPAANTGELFF

J gene: TRBJ2-7
clone size: -
V gene: TRBV30
D gene: -
CDR3 DNA: TGTGCCTGGGGGCCGGTGGAGTACCCCGAGCAGTACTTC
CDR3 protein: CAWGPVEYPEQYF

J gene: TRBJ2-1
clone size: few
V gene: TRBV5-1
D gene: TRBD2
CDR3 DNA: TGCGCCAGCAGCTTTTCGAGCGGGAGGGCCAATGAGCAGTTCTTC
CDR3 protein: CASSFSSGRANEQFF

J gene: TRBJ1-5
clone size: once
V gene: TRBV6-5
D gene: TRBD1
CDR3 DNA: TGTGCCAGCAGAAAACAGGGGTTGGGCAATCAGCCCCAGCATTTT
CDR3 protein: CASRKQGLGNQPQHF

J gene: TRBJ1-5
clone size: few
V gene: TRBV19
D gene: TRBD1
CDR3 DNA: TGTGCCAGTAGCGGTCGAACCCAGGGGGGTAAAAATCAGCCCCAGCATTTT
CDR3 protein: CASSGRTQGGKNQPQHF

J gene: TRBJ2-5
clone size: -
V gene: TRBV6-2/TRBV6-3
D gene: -
CDR3 DNA: TGTGCCAGCAGCTGGTTAGAGACCCAGTACTTC
CDR3 protein: CASSWLETQYF

J gene: TRBJ1-1
clone size: -
V gene: TRBV27
D gene: TRBD1
CDR3 DNA: TGTGCCAGCAGTTCAACCGGGACAGGGCAGGCTCAAGCTTTCTTT
CDR3 protein: CASSSTGTGQAQAFF

J gene: TRBJ2-4
clone size: -
V gene: TRBV30
D gene: -
CDR3 DNA: TGTGCCTGGAACGGGGTTACGGCCAAAAACATTCAGTACTTC
CDR3 protein: CAWNGVTAKNIQYF

J gene: TRBJ1-1
clone size: -
V gene: TRBV7-9
D gene: TRBD1
CDR3 DNA: TGTGCCAGCAGCTATGGACAGGGGTGGACTGAAGCTTTCTTT
CDR3 protein: CASSYGQGWTEAFF

J gene: TRBJ1-6
clone size: -
V gene: TRBV5-6
D gene: TRBD1
CDR3 DNA: TGTGCCAGCAGCCCCGGGACAGGGCGAATTAATTCACCCCTCCACTTT
CDR3 protein: CASSPGTGRINSPLHF

J gene: TRBJ2-7
clone size: -
V gene: TRBV4-3
D gene: TRBD2
CDR3 DNA: TGCGCCAGCAGCCAAAGCCTAGCGGGAGGGTCCTACGAGCAGTACTTC
CDR3 protein: CASSQSLAGGSYEQYF

J gene: TRBJ2-7
clone size: -
V gene: TRBV6-2/TRBV6-3
D gene: TRBD1
CDR3 DNA: TGTGCCAGCAGTTACACACAGGGGTATGGGGAGCAGTACTTC
CDR3 protein: CASSYTQGYGEQYF

J gene: TRBJ1-5
clone size: -
V gene: TRBV4-1
D gene: -
CDR3 DNA: TGCGCCAGCAGCCAAGGGGTGGGTGCGGAGCCCCAGCATTTT
CDR3 protein: CASSQGVGAEPQHF

J gene: TRBJ2-2
clone size: once
V gene: TRBV24-1
D gene: -
CDR3 DNA: TGTGCCACCAGTGATTTCGCAGGCTACGCGAACACCGGGGAGCTGTTTTTT
CDR3 protein: CATSDFAGYANTGELFF

J gene: TRBJ2-5
clone size: -
V gene: TRBV7-8
D gene: -
CDR3 DNA: TGTGCCAGCAGCCCGAGGGCGGCGGGAATGGAGACCCAGTACTTC
CDR3 protein: CASSPRAAGMETQYF

J gene: TRBJ1-5
clone size: -
V gene: TRBV5-6
D gene: -
CDR3 DNA: TGTGCCAGCAGCTTGCGGGGACGGTGGAGCAATCAGCCCCAGCATTTT
CDR3 protein: CASSLRGRWSNQPQHF

J gene: TRBJ1-3
clone size: few
V gene: TRBV29-1
D gene: -
CDR3 DNA: TGCAGCGTTGAATCCGGAAACACCATATATTTT
CDR3 protein: CSVESGNTIYF

J gene: TRBJ2-3
clone size: once
V gene: TRBV4-1
D gene: TRBD2
CDR3 DNA: TGCGCCAGCAGCCAAGACTCTAAGGGGACTAGCGGGAGGGGTGGAGATACGCAGTATTTT
CDR3 protein: CASSQDSKGTSGRGGDTQYF

J gene: TRBJ1-5
clone size: -
V gene: TRBV18
D gene: -
CDR3 DNA: TGTGCCAGCTCAGGTATCGGGCAGGGAAGCAATCAGCCCCAGCATTTT
CDR3 protein: CASSGIGQGSNQPQHF

J gene: TRBJ2-5
clone size: few
V gene: TRBV7-7
D gene: -
CDR3 DNA: TGTGCCAGCAGCTTATCCTCCACAGGCCAAGAGACCCAGTACTTC
CDR3 protein: CASSLSSTGQETQYF

J gene: TRBJ1-5
clone size: few
V gene: TRBV23-1
D gene: TRBD1
CDR3 DNA: TGCGCCAGAAGGGGCAGGGGGACAGGGGCACAGCCCCAGCATTTT
CDR3 protein: CARRGRGTGAQPQHF

J gene: TRBJ2-3
clone size: -
V gene: TRBV27
D gene: -
CDR3 DNA: TGTGCCAGCAGTTTCAAGCGGGCAGATACGCAGTATTTT
CDR3 protein: CASSFKRADTQYF